Detailed here is one T cell receptor (beta chain). Original handling: Amplified reference gene primers provided the basis for estimating nucleated cell counts. TCRdb's table, derived via immunoSEQ multiplex PCR, lists solely in-frame clones and lacks some. The DNA was the basis for D and trimming; V, J and clone size are from that table. There are 93,000 or so clones in the sample; roughly nine tenths occur only once, and approximately 3.1% lies in the top ten. This sample was taken from a study of blood T cell repertoires in COVID-19. Study-level information: The United States, Italy and Spain provided the acute and convalescent COVID-19 samples. Sources were T cells, B-cell-depleted T cells, or PBMCs; the material itself was cDNA or gDNA.

Trimming took 4 bases from V and 5 from J; bases not matched to a gene: 5. This CDR3 has 15 residues. The germline V gene encodes CDR1 SGHRS and CDR2 YFSETQ. Sequenced material: peripheral blood. The origin of this receptor is a man between 45 and 60 years old in a cohort sampled during active COVID-19. The chain recombines TRBV5-1 with TRBJ2-1, with 11 bases matching TRBD1. The CDR3 DNA reads TGCGCCAGCAGCGCGTGGACAGGGGGCGACAATGAGCAGTTCTTC. Residues: CASSAWTGGDNEQFF.